These T cell receptor beta chains were read from a single sample in a study of Ad26.COV2.S vaccination and SARS-CoV-2 variants. The table came from immunoSEQ multiplex PCR; TCRdb's copy has only in-frame clones and leaves some out. This sample yields about 400,000 clones, of which 75% to 90% are seen a single time; roughly 3.5% belongs to the top ten. The sample consisted of peripheral blood, taken in a trial of Ad26.COV2.S vaccine versus placebo. All receptors derive from a person aged 18-60 years who received the Ad26.COV2.S COVID-19 vaccine or a placebo. Each CDR3 is given with its conserved first and last residue. The order of the fields is CDR3 length, J gene, V gene, D gene, CDR3 DNA, CDR3 protein. A D gene is named only where the DNA matches it firmly.

len: 14
j_gene: TRBJ2-7
v_gene: TRBV7-9
d_gene: .
CDR3nt: TGTGCCAGCAGCTTAGGGACAACCTCCTACGAGCAGTACTTC
CDR3aa: CASSLGTTSYEQYF

len: 16
j_gene: TRBJ1-6
v_gene: TRBV5-5
d_gene: TRBD1
CDR3nt: TGTGCCAGCAGCTTGGTTAGGACAGGCGGTAATTCACCCCTCCACTTT
CDR3aa: CASSLVRTGGNSPLHF

len: 11
j_gene: TRBJ1-5
v_gene: TRBV6-5
d_gene: .
CDR3nt: TGTGCCAGCGCCAGGGGTGAGCCCCAGCATTTT
CDR3aa: CASARGEPQHF

len: 14
j_gene: TRBJ1-1
v_gene: TRBV6-6
d_gene: TRBD1
CDR3nt: TGTGCCAGCAGGTCGACAGGGGGTTCCACTGAAGCTTTCTTT
CDR3aa: CASRSTGGSTEAFF

len: 15
j_gene: TRBJ1-2
v_gene: TRBV6-4
d_gene: .
CDR3nt: TGTGCCAGCAGCCCCCGAGCGGGGGATAGCTATGGCTACACCTTC
CDR3aa: CASSPRAGDSYGYTF

len: 16
j_gene: TRBJ1-1
v_gene: TRBV6-5
d_gene: .
CDR3nt: TGTGCCAGCAGTTACGCCGTCGGGGGGCGTGACACTGAAGCTTTCTTT
CDR3aa: CASSYAVGGRDTEAFF

len: 15
j_gene: TRBJ2-7
v_gene: TRBV7-9
d_gene: .
CDR3nt: TGTGCCAGCATCCGACCGGGACCGACGACCTACGAGCAGTACTTC
CDR3aa: CASIRPGPTTYEQYF

len: 14
j_gene: TRBJ1-1
v_gene: TRBV11-2
d_gene: .
CDR3nt: TGTGCCAGCAGCCCCCAGTTACTGAACACTGAAGCTTTCTTT
CDR3aa: CASSPQLLNTEAFF

len: 15
j_gene: TRBJ2-3
v_gene: TRBV6-1
d_gene: TRBD2
CDR3nt: TGTGCCAGCAGTGAGGGACTAGCGGAAACAGATACGCAGTATTTT
CDR3aa: CASSEGLAETDTQYF

len: 12
j_gene: TRBJ2-7
v_gene: TRBV29-1
d_gene: .
CDR3nt: TGCAGCGTGAGAGGGCAGGGCTACGAGCAGTACTTC
CDR3aa: CSVRGQGYEQYF